A selection of T cell receptor beta chains follows, all from one sample in a study of cytomegalovirus exposure and HLA in healthy donors. Method: immunoSEQ multiplex PCR; TCRdb's copy keeps in-frame clones and lacks some. Of more than 85,000 clones in the sample, roughly 83% were seen once. Sequencing used PBMCs. The receptors come from a middle-aged man in good health and CMV-seronegative. Each CDR3 is given with its conserved first and last residue. D genes are given only for firm matches. Where a row states a size, it is once, few, many or the class of an expanded clone; other rows omit it.

j_gene: TRBJ2-3
v_gene: TRBV27
abundance: once
d_gene: TRBD2
CDR3aa: CASAAAGGPGTQYF
CDR3nt: TGTGCCAGCGCCGCAGCGGGGGGGCCCGGTACGCAGTATTTT

j_gene: TRBJ1-3
v_gene: TRBV21-1
abundance: NA
d_gene: NA
CDR3aa: CASSKRGGRAVSGNTIYF
CDR3nt: TGTGCCAGCAGCAAACGGGGGGGCAGGGCCGTCTCTGGAAACACCATATATTTT

j_gene: TRBJ2-1
v_gene: TRBV4-2
abundance: NA
d_gene: TRBD2
CDR3aa: CASSQLRLAGDNEQFF
CDR3nt: TGTGCCAGCAGCCAGCTGCGACTAGCGGGGGACAATGAGCAGTTCTTC

j_gene: TRBJ1-3
v_gene: TRBV7-6
abundance: NA
d_gene: NA
CDR3aa: CASSLQGVPTGNTIYF
CDR3nt: TGTGCCAGCAGCCTTCAAGGGGTGCCTACTGGAAACACCATATATTTT

j_gene: TRBJ2-3
v_gene: TRBV6-4
abundance: NA
d_gene: TRBD2
CDR3aa: CASRLAGDSDTQYF
CDR3nt: TGTGCCAGCAGACTAGCGGGGGATTCAGATACGCAGTATTTT

j_gene: TRBJ1-4
v_gene: TRBV2
abundance: NA
d_gene: TRBD1
CDR3aa: CASSGTVATNEKLFF
CDR3nt: TGTGCCAGCAGCGGGACAGTTGCAACTAATGAAAAACTGTTTTTT

j_gene: TRBJ1-6
v_gene: TRBV5-1
abundance: NA
d_gene: TRBD1
CDR3aa: CASSLAPGQKNSPLHF
CDR3nt: TGCGCCAGCAGCTTGGCCCCGGGACAGAAAAATTCACCCCTCCACTTT

j_gene: TRBJ1-1
v_gene: TRBV27
abundance: NA
d_gene: NA
CDR3aa: CASSLGGLNTEAFF
CDR3nt: TGTGCCAGCAGCCTGGGGGGATTGAACACTGAAGCTTTCTTT

j_gene: TRBJ2-7
v_gene: TRBV27
abundance: NA
d_gene: TRBD1
CDR3aa: CASSFYGPGQGREQYF
CDR3nt: TGTGCCAGCAGTTTCTATGGGCCGGGACAGGGGAGAGAGCAGTACTTC

j_gene: TRBJ1-1
v_gene: TRBV9
abundance: NA
d_gene: NA
CDR3aa: CASSAITANTEAFF
CDR3nt: TGTGCCAGCAGCGCCATCACAGCGAACACTGAAGCTTTCTTT

j_gene: TRBJ2-3
v_gene: TRBV5-1
abundance: NA
d_gene: NA
CDR3aa: CASSPFGGAGVGQYF
CDR3nt: TGCGCCAGCAGCCCCTTTGGGGGGGCAGGTGTAGGGCAGTATTTT

j_gene: TRBJ2-5
v_gene: TRBV7-2
abundance: NA
d_gene: TRBD2
CDR3aa: CASSFSGGGETQYF
CDR3nt: TGTGCCAGCAGCTTTAGCGGGGGAGGAGAGACCCAGTACTTC

j_gene: TRBJ1-2
v_gene: TRBV27
abundance: once
d_gene: NA
CDR3aa: CASSLRGQGGNYGYTF
CDR3nt: TGTGCCAGCAGTTTAAGAGGCCAGGGTGGTAACTATGGCTACACCTTC

j_gene: TRBJ2-3
v_gene: TRBV11-3
abundance: NA
d_gene: NA
CDR3aa: CASGPGVVTDTQYF
CDR3nt: TGTGCCAGCGGCCCCGGGGTTGTCACAGATACGCAGTATTTT

j_gene: TRBJ1-2
v_gene: TRBV7-9
abundance: once
d_gene: TRBD1
CDR3aa: CASSPGGPYYGYTF
CDR3nt: TGTGCCAGCAGCCCAGGGGGCCCCTACTATGGCTACACCTTC

j_gene: TRBJ1-1
v_gene: TRBV18
abundance: NA
d_gene: NA
CDR3aa: CASSPWDKYTEAFF
CDR3nt: TGTGCCAGCTCACCTTGGGACAAATACACTGAAGCTTTCTTT

j_gene: TRBJ2-7
v_gene: TRBV7-2
abundance: NA
d_gene: NA
CDR3aa: CASSLQGISYEQYF
CDR3nt: TGTGCCAGCAGCTTACAGGGAATCTCCTACGAGCAGTACTTC

j_gene: TRBJ2-2
v_gene: TRBV10-3
abundance: NA
d_gene: NA
CDR3aa: CATLRSQDTGELFF
CDR3nt: TGTGCCACTCTAAGAAGCCAGGACACCGGGGAGCTGTTTTTT

j_gene: TRBJ2-7
v_gene: TRBV5-1
abundance: NA
d_gene: TRBD1
CDR3aa: CASSLTGGYEQYF
CDR3nt: TGCGCCAGCAGCTTGACAGGGGGGTACGAGCAGTACTTC

j_gene: TRBJ1-6
v_gene: TRBV2
abundance: few
d_gene: NA
CDR3aa: CASSEHGVVGNSPLHF
CDR3nt: TGTGCCAGCAGTGAACACGGGGTTGTAGGGAATTCACCCCTCCACTTT

j_gene: TRBJ2-3
v_gene: TRBV2
abundance: NA
d_gene: TRBD1
CDR3aa: CASSGQGQHGNTQYF
CDR3nt: TGTGCCAGCAGTGGACAGGGGCAACACGGAAATACGCAGTATTTT

j_gene: TRBJ1-6
v_gene: TRBV4-1
abundance: NA
d_gene: TRBD1
CDR3aa: CASRPAGGYNSPLHF
CDR3nt: TGCGCCAGCAGACCCGCAGGGGGCTATAATTCACCCCTCCACTTT

j_gene: TRBJ2-2
v_gene: TRBV6-1
abundance: few
d_gene: NA
CDR3aa: CASSEASGSGELFF
CDR3nt: TGTGCCAGCAGTGAAGCTTCGGGGTCCGGGGAGCTGTTTTTT

j_gene: TRBJ2-7
v_gene: TRBV2
abundance: once
d_gene: NA
CDR3aa: CASSDWGSYEQYF
CDR3nt: TGTGCCAGCAGTGATTGGGGCAGCTACGAGCAGTACTTC

j_gene: TRBJ2-7
v_gene: TRBV6-5
abundance: NA
d_gene: TRBD1
CDR3aa: CASTRGGTGAYEQYF
CDR3nt: TGTGCCAGCACCCGAGGGGGCACTGGAGCCTACGAGCAGTACTTC

j_gene: TRBJ1-1
v_gene: TRBV18
abundance: NA
d_gene: TRBD1
CDR3aa: CASSPRTGEGEAFF
CDR3nt: TGTGCCAGCTCACCAAGGACAGGGGAGGGTGAAGCTTTCTTT

j_gene: TRBJ1-1
v_gene: TRBV5-1
abundance: NA
d_gene: TRBD1
CDR3aa: CASSFSGGTREAFF
CDR3nt: TGCGCCAGCAGCTTTTCAGGGGGGACGCGTGAAGCTTTCTTT

j_gene: TRBJ2-7
v_gene: TRBV5-1
abundance: NA
d_gene: TRBD1
CDR3aa: CASSSTGTGFYEQYF
CDR3nt: TGCGCCAGCAGCAGCACCGGGACAGGATTTTACGAGCAGTACTTC

j_gene: TRBJ2-1
v_gene: TRBV7-4
abundance: NA
d_gene: TRBD1
CDR3aa: CASSLAVPGTGPNILYNEQFF
CDR3nt: TGTGCCAGCAGCTTAGCAGTCCCAGGGACAGGCCCAAATATTTTATACAATGAGCAGTTCTTC

j_gene: TRBJ2-7
v_gene: TRBV5-6
abundance: NA
d_gene: TRBD1
CDR3aa: CASSWGWTGGDEQYF
CDR3nt: TGTGCCAGCAGCTGGGGCTGGACAGGAGGAGACGAGCAGTACTTC

j_gene: TRBJ2-7
v_gene: TRBV13
abundance: NA
d_gene: TRBD1
CDR3aa: CASSSRDRLRMEQYF
CDR3nt: TGTGCCAGCAGCTCCCGGGACAGACTACGAATGGAGCAGTACTTC

j_gene: TRBJ1-1
v_gene: TRBV5-4
abundance: once
d_gene: TRBD1
CDR3aa: CASSADRGVNTEAFF
CDR3nt: TGTGCCAGCAGCGCGGACAGGGGAGTGAACACTGAAGCTTTCTTT

j_gene: TRBJ2-1
v_gene: TRBV2
abundance: NA
d_gene: TRBD2
CDR3aa: CASRPGLAGGNEQFF
CDR3nt: TGTGCCAGCAGGCCGGGACTAGCGGGGGGCAATGAGCAGTTCTTC

j_gene: TRBJ2-7
v_gene: TRBV5-6
abundance: NA
d_gene: TRBD2
CDR3aa: CASSSTGLAGAISYEQYF
CDR3nt: TGTGCCAGCAGCTCAACTGGACTAGCGGGGGCCATCTCCTACGAGCAGTACTTC

j_gene: TRBJ2-3
v_gene: TRBV7-3
abundance: NA
d_gene: NA
CDR3aa: CASSYDRSTDTQYF
CDR3nt: TGTGCCAGCAGCTACGACAGAAGCACAGATACGCAGTATTTT

j_gene: TRBJ1-4
v_gene: TRBV29-1
abundance: NA
d_gene: NA
CDR3aa: CSVEDGLPPLEKLFF
CDR3nt: TGCAGCGTTGAAGATGGGCTCCCACCGCTCGAAAAACTGTTTTTT

j_gene: TRBJ1-5
v_gene: TRBV19
abundance: NA
d_gene: NA
CDR3aa: CASSIGGQPQHF
CDR3nt: TGTGCCAGTAGTATAGGAGGTCAGCCCCAGCATTTT

j_gene: TRBJ2-1
v_gene: TRBV4-3
abundance: NA
d_gene: TRBD1
CDR3aa: CASSQDVRGGRYNEQFF
CDR3nt: TGCGCCAGCAGCCAAGATGTGAGAGGGGGCCGCTACAATGAGCAGTTCTTC

j_gene: TRBJ2-7
v_gene: TRBV6-5
abundance: NA
d_gene: NA
CDR3aa: CASSFSGETAYEQYF
CDR3nt: TGTGCCAGCAGTTTCTCGGGCGAAACGGCCTACGAGCAGTACTTC

j_gene: TRBJ1-1
v_gene: TRBV5-1
abundance: NA
d_gene: TRBD1
CDR3aa: CASSANRGSLNTEAFF
CDR3nt: TGCGCCAGCAGCGCCAACAGGGGATCCTTGAACACTGAAGCTTTCTTT

j_gene: TRBJ2-7
v_gene: TRBV14
abundance: once
d_gene: TRBD2
CDR3aa: CASSQERGAPYEQYF
CDR3nt: TGTGCCAGCAGCCAAGAGCGGGGGGCTCCCTACGAGCAGTACTTC